What follows are 10 T cell receptor beta chains derived from one specimen sequenced in a study of shared clonotypes between healthy human individuals. Clones were read by immunoSEQ multiplex PCR, and TCRdb kept only the in-frame ones, dropping some. The table includes about 2.3 million clones, 80% to 95% detected once. Sequencing was carried out using naive CD4+ T cells from PBMCs. Specified subset: CD45RA+ positively selected. The receptor source for this set is a man younger than 35 in good health. Some clones in this sample may be carry-over from other donors' samples.

The chain uses TRBV11-2 and TRBJ1-2, with TRBD1 matching 9 bases. CDR3 length: 14 amino acids. With 5 bases clipped from V and 3 bases from J, the junction kept 4 bases outside the gene matches. CDR1 is SGHAT and CDR2 is FQNNGV in the germline V gene. The CDR3 region has the DNA TGTGCCAGCAGCCGGGGACAGGGATACTATGGCTACACCTTC. Translating it yields CASSRGQGYYGYTF.

This chain links TRBV19 with TRBJ1-1; D perhaps matches TRBD1 (6 bases). The length of the CDR3 is 13 residues. The germline V gene encodes CDR1 LNHDA and CDR2 SQIVND (reference sequence). Trimming removed 4 bases from V and 2 bases from J, with 8 bases in between. CDR3 sequence (DNA): TGTGCCAGTAGTAGACAGGTTAACACTGAAGCTTTCTTT. Its translation: CASSRQVNTEAFF.

V usage is TRBV5-1 and J usage is TRBJ2-1; the D is unclear. CDR1 SGHRS and CDR2 YFSETQ come from the germline V gene. CDR3 length: 15 amino acids. V dropped 0 bases and J dropped 8 bases, with 15 bases sitting between them. The CDR3, as DNA: TGCGCCAGCAGCTTGGTTGTGACGGGCGTACATGAGCAGTTCTTC. It translates to CASSLVVTGVHEQFF.

The CDR3 bases are TGCGCCAGCAGCCAAGGAGATTCAACTAATGAAAAACTGTTTTTT. Its protein product is CASSQGDSTNEKLFF. The chain couples TRBV4-1 to TRBJ1-4, with D unclear. V was shortened by 1 base and J by 0 bases, with 6 bases between the two germline ends. The V gene's germline CDR1 is MGHRA and CDR2 YSYEKL. This CDR3 has 15 amino acids.

This chain joins TRBV28 and TRBJ2-1; TRBD2 aligns across 10 bases. With 7 bases clipped from V and 7 bases from J, the junction kept 13 bases outside the gene matches. This CDR3 is built from 16 residues. Germline CDR1 reads MDHEN; CDR2 reads SYDVKM. The CDR3 reads CASTPSGRGVGNEQFF. CDR3 sequence (DNA): TGTGCCAGCACCCCTAGCGGGAGAGGGGTGGGGAATGAGCAGTTCTTC.

V usage is TRBV11-3 and J usage is TRBJ2-7; 8 bases are shared with TRBD1. CDR3 length: 16 amino acids. Germline lookup yields CDR1 SGHNT and CDR2 YENEEA. With V trimmed by 5 bases and J by 2 bases, 11 bases remained unmatched. The CDR3 nucleotides read TGTGCCAGCAGCCCCAATACAGGGGGGACACCCTACGAGCAGTACTTC. Protein sequence: CASSPNTGGTPYEQYF.

The chain links TRBV30 to TRBJ2-7; 7 bases align to TRBD2. V dropped 5 bases and J dropped 7; count of bases not matched to a gene: 11. Per the germline V gene, CDR1 is GTSNPN and CDR2 is SVGIG (reference sequence). This CDR3 has 13 residues. The CDR3 DNA is TGTGCCTGGTCGGGGGGAGTGGGCCGGGAGCAGTACTTC. Protein sequence: CAWSGGVGREQYF.

V gene TRBV7-8 combines with J gene TRBJ2-7; TRBD1 matches at 10 bases. The ends lost 5 bases at V and 3 bases at J; junction bases unmatched: 13. Germline CDR1 is SGHVS and CDR2 is FQNEAQ. The CDR3 is made up of 17 amino acids. The CDR3 coding sequence is TGTGCCAGCAGCAGACCCTTCCGGGACAGGGGAAACTACGAGCAGTACTTC. It codes for CASSRPFRDRGNYEQYF.

The chain recombines TRBV7-2 with TRBJ2-5; D may correspond to TRBD1 or TRBD2 (7 bases each). CDR3 size: 14 residues. V was clipped by 3 bases and J by 5 bases, with 13 bases between them. The germline gives CDR1 SGHTA, CDR2 FQGNSA. The CDR3, as DNA: TGTGCCAGCAGCTTTCAGGGGGGAGGGGAGACCCAGTACTTC. Its translation: CASSFQGGGETQYF.

This clone appeared once. The J gene is TRBJ2-1, the V gene TRBV2, with TRBD2 matching over 8 bases. In germline, CDR1 is SNHLY, CDR2 FYNNEI. The length of the CDR3 is 15 residues. J gave up 5 bases and V 10 bases, and 13 bases lay outside the gene matches. CDR3 in DNA: TGTGCCACCACCCAAACTAGCGGCTCTAACAATGAGCAGTTCTTC. Its protein is CATTQTSGSNNEQFF.